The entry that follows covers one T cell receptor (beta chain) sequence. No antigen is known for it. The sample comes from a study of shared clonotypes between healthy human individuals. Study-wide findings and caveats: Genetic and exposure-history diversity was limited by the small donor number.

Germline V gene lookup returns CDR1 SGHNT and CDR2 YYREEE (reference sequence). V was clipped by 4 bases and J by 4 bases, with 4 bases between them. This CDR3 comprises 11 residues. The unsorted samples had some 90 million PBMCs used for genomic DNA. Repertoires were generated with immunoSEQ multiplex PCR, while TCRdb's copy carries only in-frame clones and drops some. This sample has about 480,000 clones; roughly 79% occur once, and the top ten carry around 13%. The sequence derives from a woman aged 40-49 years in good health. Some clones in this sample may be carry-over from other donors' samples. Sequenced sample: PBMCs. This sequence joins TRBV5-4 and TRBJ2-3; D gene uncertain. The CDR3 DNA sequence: TGTGCCAGCAGCCTGTCAGATACGCAGTATTTT. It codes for CASSLSDTQYF.